Shown below are 30 T cell receptor beta chains from a single sample sequenced in a study of T cells in Graves' hyperthyroidism and ophthalmopathy (dated by TCRdb to about 2019). Library preparation used multiplex PCR. Sequencing relied on an Illumina HiSeq 2000. The TCR beta CDR3 regions were amplified from RNA transcripts. The first round of RT-PCR for the TCR CDR3 was performed with the HTBI primer set and the Qiagen OneStep RT-PCR kit. TCRdb handled the public reads itself, with Q25 trimming in fastp and clone calling in MiXCR, and kept productive beta chains. Identical CDR3 protein sequences are pooled into one entry, listed with their most common genes and DNA. Recorded for this sample are some 690,000 distinct CDR3 sequences; 15% to 20% of them occurred a single time. Roughly a sixth of the sample goes to the ten largest clones. Sample: blood. The receptor set was obtained from a man between 45 and 60 years old with Graves' hyperthyroidism.

The gene calls are TRBV12-3 or TRBV12-4 and TRBJ2-3, with D unresolved. The CDR3 is made up of 17 amino acids. Trimming took 3 bases from V and 0 from J, leaving 16 bases between them. DNA of the CDR3: TGTGCCAGCAGTTTTATAGACGTCTCCCAAAGCACAGATACGCAGTATTTT. It codes for CASSFIDVSQSTDTQYF.

This clonotype was recorded many times. The CDR3: CASGDRFNSPLHF. The CDR3 DNA is TGTGCCAGCGGAGACAGGTTTAATTCACCCCTCCACTTT. V and J are TRBV2 and TRBJ1-6; weak D call: TRBD1 (6 bases). V was trimmed by 8 bases and J by 6 bases, leaving 11 bases between them. CDR3 length: 13 amino acids. Germline V CDR1 and CDR2: SNHLY, FYNNEI.

This clonotype appeared a few times. The V call is TRBV7-2, the J call TRBJ2-7; 11 nucleotides align to TRBD1. This CDR3 spans 17 amino acids. J lost 3 bases, V lost 3 bases, and 10 bases had no gene match. In germline, CDR1 is SGHTA, CDR2 FQGNSA. The CDR3 reads CASSFQGVGTGGYEQYF. The CDR3 nucleotides read TGTGCCAGCAGCTTCCAGGGGGTCGGGACAGGGGGCTACGAGCAGTACTTC.

At least ten counts were recorded for this clonotype. The chain recombines TRBV9 with TRBJ2-7, with a weak D call TRBD1 (6 bases). The CDR3 spans 13 residues. Germline V gene data show CDR1 as SGDLS and CDR2 as YYNGEE. Between the trimmed V and J ends, which lost 4 bases and 7 bases, there was a span of 15 bases. CDR3 loop: CASSLQGREEQYF. In DNA, the CDR3 is TGTGCCAGCAGCCTACAGGGTCGTGAGGAGCAGTACTTC.

The genes are TRBV18 and TRBJ2-7, with 7 bases lining up with TRBD1. V lost 4 bases, J lost 4 bases, and 7 bases stayed unmatched. CDR3 length: 14 amino acids. CDR1 KGHSH and CDR2 LQKENI come from the germline V gene. Written as DNA, the CDR3 is TGTGCCAGCTCACGAAGACAGGGAATGTACGAGCAGTACTTC. Its translation is CASSRRQGMYEQYF.

This clonotype was detected many times. The J gene is TRBJ2-7, the V gene TRBV30, with 7 bases aligning to TRBD1. V trimming: 3 bases; J trimming: 2 bases; junction bases outside the gene matches: 7. The CDR3 consists of 14 residues. Germline lookup yields CDR1 GTSNPN and CDR2 SVGIG (reference sequence). The CDR3 here is CAWRKPGQTYEQYF. The CDR3 region has the DNA TGTGCCTGGAGAAAACCGGGACAGACCTACGAGCAGTACTTC.

This clonotype was detected ten times or more. This chain links TRBV2 with TRBJ1-2; D perhaps matches TRBD1 (5 bases). Germline loops: CDR1 SNHLY, CDR2 FYNNEI. The CDR3 has 13 residues. With 11 bases removed from V and 0 bases from J, the gap between germline ends came to 13 bases. CDR3 DNA sequence: TGTGCCGGCACAGGACAACCTAACTATGGCTACACCTTC. It codes for CAGTGQPNYGYTF. Drawing the rest from reference TRBV2 and TRBJ1-2, the complete variable domain is EPEVTQTPSHQVTQMGQEVILRCVPISNHLYFYWYRQILGQKVEFLVSFYNNEISEKSEIFDDQFSVERPDGSNFTLKIRSTKLEDSAMYFCAGTGQPNYGYTFGSGTRLTVV.

This clonotype was seen only a few times. The chain combines TRBV7-2 with TRBJ2-1, with D tentatively TRBD1 or TRBD2 (7 bases each). The CDR3 is 15 residues long. CDR1 is SGHTA, CDR2 FQGNSA, per germline. Trimming took off 4 bases at V and 4 bases at J, with 14 bases between the two ends. The CDR3, as DNA: TGTGCCAGCAGCTGGGAGGGGACAGTTTACAATGAGCAGTTCTTC. Translation: CASSWEGTVYNEQFF.

This clonotype was recorded many times. The chain couples TRBV11-2 to TRBJ2-5; no definite D call. The germline V gene has CDR1 SGHAT and CDR2 FQNNGV. The ends were cut back, 5 bases at V and 1 base at J, with 11 bases in the middle. This CDR3 region has 14 residues. The CDR3 DNA reads TGTGCCAGCAGCCAAACAGAAGCCCAAGAGACCCAGTACTTC. Residues: CASSQTEAQETQYF.

The chain recombines TRBV10-3 with TRBJ1-1; TRBD1 matches 11 bases. Germline CDR1 ENHRY, CDR2 SYGVKD. Trimming cost V 2 bases and J 2 bases; bases outside gene matches: 1. This CDR3 is 15 amino acids long. The CDR3 sequence: CAISEGTGGNTEAFF. As DNA, the CDR3 is TGTGCCATCAGTGAGGGGACAGGGGGTAACACTGAAGCTTTCTTT.

The count of this clonotype is one. A much larger clone is a single base away; this may be a read error. The rearrangement links TRBV28 to TRBJ1-2; possibly TRBD1 for D (5 bases). V lost 7 bases to trimming and J lost 11 bases, with 14 bases between them. CDR3 length: 11 amino acids. Per the germline V gene, CDR1 is MDHEN and CDR2 is SYDVKM. The CDR3 DNA reads as TGTGCCAGCACCGACAGACTCAGGTACACCTTC. This encodes CASTDRLRYTF.

The chain uses TRBV27 and TRBJ1-6; D uncertain. This CDR3 region has 15 residues. Trimming took off 5 bases at V and 11 bases at J, with 19 bases between the two ends. Germline loops: CDR1 MNHEY, CDR2 SMNVEV (reference sequence). The CDR3 DNA is TGTGCCAGCAGTAAAACCGGACCCTCCTTGACACCCCTCCACTTT. This sequence encodes CASSKTGPSLTPLHF.

Ten or more counts support this clonotype. The chain links TRBV30 to TRBJ2-3, with D possibly TRBD2 on 5 matching bases. Germline V CDR1 and CDR2: GTSNPN, SVGIG (reference sequence). V was trimmed by 1 base and J by 6 bases, leaving 11 bases between them. CDR3 length equals 13 residues. This CDR3 is CAWSGEAADTQYF. The DNA of the CDR3 is TGTGCCTGGAGTGGGGAAGCGGCCGATACGCAGTATTTT.

The J gene is TRBJ1-2, the V gene TRBV28; D is uncertain. The V gene lost 10 bases and the J gene lost 4 bases, with 13 bases spanning the gap. The CDR3 runs to 12 residues. Looked up from germline, CDR1 is MDHEN and CDR2 is SYDVKM. This CDR3 reads CAIVGEGYGYTF. CDR3 nucleotide sequence: TGTGCCATCGTAGGAGAGGGCTATGGCTACACCTTC.

This clonotype was counted at least ten times. The V gene is TRBV7-3, the J gene TRBJ2-1; 14 bases line up with TRBD2. In germline, CDR1 is SGHTA, CDR2 FQGTGA. This CDR3 is built from 17 residues. With 5 bases clipped from V and 7 bases from J, the junction kept 10 bases outside the gene matches. This chain's CDR3 is CASSPGLAGDAENEQFF. CDR3 DNA sequence: TGTGCCAGCAGCCCGGGACTAGCGGGAGACGCGGAGAATGAGCAGTTCTTC.

The rearrangement links TRBV19 to TRBJ1-5; D remains unclear. The V end lost 5 bases, the J end lost 7 bases, and 18 bases lay between the germline ends. The germline CDR1 and CDR2 sequences are LNHDA and SQIVND (reference sequence). The CDR3 sequence is 15 residues long. This CDR3 reads CASSAPQVSRQPQHF. Here the CDR3 DNA reads TGTGCCAGTAGTGCACCTCAAGTCAGTCGGCAGCCCCAGCATTTT. The full variable domain, with the rest looked up from reference TRBV19 and TRBJ1-5, is DGGITQSPKYLFRKEGQNVTLSCEQNLNHDAMYWYRQDPGQGLRLIYYSQIVNDFQKGDIAEGYSVSREKKESFPLTVTSAQKNPTAFYLCASSAPQVSRQPQHFGDGTRLSIL.

In this sample, this clonotype turned up a few times. The CDR3 region has the DNA TGCAGTGCCTTATTGCTAGCGGGAGGATTAGACGAGCAGTACTTC. This gives the protein CSALLLAGGLDEQYF. J is TRBJ2-7 and V is TRBV20-1, with TRBD2 identical over 11 bases. The V gene's germline CDR1 is DFQATT and CDR2 SNEGSKA (reference sequence). The CDR3 runs to 15 residues. With 6 bases clipped from V and 5 bases from J, the junction kept 12 bases outside the gene matches.

Many counts were recorded for this clonotype. This chain joins TRBV11-2 and TRBJ2-1, with TRBD1 identical over 8 bases. The CDR3 length is 12 residues. J gave up 15 bases and V 5 bases, and 9 bases lay outside the gene matches. Per the germline V gene, CDR1 is SGHAT and CDR2 is FQNNGV. The CDR3 is CASSAGGGVGFF. CDR3 sequence (DNA): TGTGCCAGCAGCGCAGGGGGCGGGGTCGGGTTCTTC.

CDR3 sequence: CATSGVGPSYGYTF. The DNA for the CDR3 is TGTGCCACCAGTGGCGTAGGGCCCAGCTATGGCTACACCTTC. This chain connects TRBV24-1 to TRBJ1-2; D is unresolved. Looked up from germline, CDR1 is KGHDR and CDR2 is SFDVKD. Between the trimmed V and J ends, which lost 5 bases and 4 bases, there was a span of 13 bases. The CDR3 contains 14 residues.

This clonotype was detected a few times. V is TRBV5-1 and J is TRBJ2-6; D possibly matches TRBD1 or TRBD2 (5 bases each). This CDR3 region has 17 residues. Deletions cut 0 bases from V and 0 bases from J, with 10 bases between. The germline V gene encodes CDR1 SGHRS and CDR2 YFSETQ. The CDR3 DNA sequence: TGCGCCAGCAGCTTGGTAGAGGGGAGCTCTGGGGCCAACGTCCTGACTTTC. Protein sequence: CASSLVEGSSGANVLTF.

This clonotype was seen ten or more times. The rearrangement joins TRBV10-2 to TRBJ1-2; D unresolved. Germline CDR1 reads WSHSY; CDR2 reads SAAADI. This CDR3 contains 14 residues. V was clipped by 2 bases and J by 6 bases, with 13 bases between them. The CDR3 region is CASSEGLTGHGYTF. For the CDR3, the DNA is TGCGCCAGCAGTGAGGGTCTCACTGGGCATGGCTACACCTTC.

This clonotype has ten or more counts. The V call is TRBV9, the J call TRBJ2-1; D is possibly TRBD1 (5 bases). The CDR3 spans 15 residues. Germline CDR1 reads SGDLS; CDR2 reads YYNGEE. V was pared by 2 bases and J by 6 bases, with 15 bases between. CDR3 protein: CASSVRGRALNEQFF. DNA for the CDR3: TGTGCCAGCAGCGTGCGAGGCAGGGCCCTCAATGAGCAGTTCTTC.

This clonotype was recorded many times. The rearrangement uses TRBV2 and TRBJ1-3; possible D gene TRBD1, 5 bases. V lost 7 bases and J lost 0, with 13 bases in between. CDR3 length: 15 amino acids. From germline, CDR1 is SNHLY and CDR2 FYNNEI. The CDR3: CASILQGASGNTIYF. The DNA of the CDR3 is TGTGCCAGCATATTGCAAGGGGCCTCTGGAAACACCATATATTTT.

This clonotype has ten or more counts. The chain uses TRBV19 and TRBJ1-1; D gene uncertain. The CDR3 runs 13 residues. Looked up from germline, CDR1 is LNHDA and CDR2 is SQIVND (reference sequence). V lost 3 bases and J 3 bases, leaving 8 bases between the germline ends. Written as DNA, the CDR3 is TGTGCCAGTAGTATTAAGGAGGACACTGAAGCTTTCTTT. It yields the protein CASSIKEDTEAFF.

The chain couples TRBV4-2 to TRBJ2-1; D is ambiguous. CDR1 LGHNA and CDR2 YNFKEQ come from the germline V gene. This CDR3 spans 14 amino acids. The V gene lost 1 base and the J gene lost 4 bases, with 8 bases spanning the gap. CDR3 region: CASSQAQAYNEQFF. DNA of the CDR3: TGTGCCAGCAGCCAAGCCCAGGCGTACAATGAGCAGTTCTTC.

Ten or more counts support this clonotype. The chain joins TRBV9 to TRBJ2-1; tentatively, D is TRBD2 (6 bases). The CDR3 is 15 amino acids. Between the trimmed V and J ends, which lost 0 bases and 7 bases, there was a span of 14 bases. Germline values: CDR1 SGDLS, CDR2 YYNGEE. The CDR3 bases are TGTGCCAGCAGCGTAGATTCGGGAGAGGGTAATGAGCAGTTCTTC. It encodes CASSVDSGEGNEQFF.

As for this clonotype: A much more abundant neighbour one base away suggests this may be a read error. This sequence joins TRBV10-3 and TRBJ2-1; TRBD2 aligns across 9 bases. Germline V gene lookup returns CDR1 ENHRY and CDR2 SYGVKD. This CDR3 is 16 amino acids long. The CDR3 reads CAISGGASGEINERFF. DNA of the CDR3: TGTGCCATCAGTGGCGGGGCTAGCGGGGAAATCAATGAGCGGTTCTTC.

This clonotype was detected a few times. This could be a read error, since a much larger clone is one nucleotide away. The chain combines TRBV2 with TRBJ2-7; TRBD1 might be the D (6 bases). This CDR3 spans 13 amino acids. Trimming took off 5 bases at V and 1 base at J, with 9 bases between the two ends. Germline V gene data show CDR1 as SNHLY and CDR2 as FYNNEI. The CDR3, as DNA: TGTGCCAGCAGTAACGGACAGTCCTACGAGCAGTACTTC. Its protein product is CASSNGQSYEQYF.

This clonotype was detected only a few times. The chain links TRBV29-1 to TRBJ2-2, with TRBD2 matching over 8 bases. This CDR3 comprises 16 residues. The V gene end was trimmed by 1 base and the J gene end by 6 bases; junction bases not matched to a gene: 10. From germline, CDR1 is SQVTM and CDR2 ANQGSEA. The CDR3 DNA reads as TGCAGCGTTGAAGGGTCTAGCGGGTCCCCCGCCGGGGAGCTGTTTTTT. This sequence encodes CSVEGSSGSPAGELFF.

The chain links TRBV19 to TRBJ2-2; 7 nucleotides align to TRBD2. CDR1 and CDR2 from the germline V gene are LNHDA and SQIVND (reference sequence). V shed 5 bases and J 2 bases; nucleotides not matched to a gene: 14. The CDR3 length is 18 residues. The CDR3 loop is CASSASNPLAVNTGELFF. CDR3 bases: TGTGCCAGTAGTGCCTCCAACCCGCTAGCGGTCAACACCGGGGAGCTGTTTTTT.